This T cell receptor (beta chain) was identified in a study of blood T cell repertoires in COVID-19 (dated by TCRdb to 2018 to 2021). About the full investigation: The collaborator samples originated in the United States, Italy and Spain and spanned the acute and convalescent phases of COVID-19. The material from the prospective study consisted of cDNA or gDNA derived from T cells, B-cell-depleted T cells, or PBMCs. The dataset comprised deeply sampled blood TCRbeta repertoires from subjects exposed to, actively infected with, or recovered from COVID-19. A freely available public database, intended as a resource for researchers studying the immune response to SARS-CoV-2, is where the repertoires were released. Samples were obtained from the ongoing ImmuneRACE study (first 160 participants) and from 1,200 or so subjects provided by 6 global collaborators. A de-identified subject ID, COVID-19 status, age in years and sex were almost always included in the sample metadata. Where HLA class I and class II types were available, the types were taken from metadata supplied by the sample provider, not from assay-based typing. Beyond this particular receptor, the publication reports: Clinical and demographic metadata were provided uncurated, with the amount varying by source and participant.

The CDR3 contains 14 residues, cysteine and phenylalanine counted. The only DNA kept is the CDR3, 42 bases in frame from the first base. V ends up 9 bases short and J 8 bases short, with an unmatched junction base count of 11. CDR1 is given as LNHDA and CDR2 as SQIVND, both from the germline V gene (reference sequence). In the case of this clone: Its antigen has not been determined. No per-base quality is available; no much larger clone lies one base away.

In Seattle, one collaborating source enrolled patients while the infection was active and tracked those patients longitudinally over the course of disease. Collaborating institutions collected whole blood in K2EDTA tubes following their own protocols. For TCRbeta analysis, collaborators shipped samples as frozen whole blood, isolated PBMCs, or DNA extracted from either of those sample types. TCRbeta CDR3 regions were amplified from genomic DNA by means of the immunoSEQ Assay, a bias-controlled multiplex PCR. The original pipeline was this. The number of nucleated cells in each sample was estimated by amplification of reference gene primers within the assay. Sequence reads were collapsed and filtered to measure the absolute abundance of every unique TCRbeta CDR3 rearrangement. For each sample, productive Simpson clonality was calculated as the square root of Simpson's diversity index across productive rearrangements. TCRdb carries this immuneACCESS record with in-frame sequences only. Its versions omit some clonotypes, under half of them owing to an unresolved V gene in the studies checked, with the rest unexplained. Clonal size and the V and J genes are those of that table, whereas D and trimming came from the DNA. The sample includes roughly 100,000 clones, with 76% observed a single time. In total, the top ten clones hold roughly 6% of the sample.

The TCR originated in an elderly man with COVID-19, enrolled during active disease. Rearrangement joined TRBV19 to TRBJ2-1, with 9 central nucleotides matching TRBD2. The sample was peripheral blood. In nucleotides, the sequence is TGTGCCAGCAGATACAGGCTAGCGGGATATGAGCAGTTCTTC. Translated, it gives CASRYRLAGYEQFF. The full variable domain, with segments outside the CDR3 supplied by the reference TRBV19 and TRBJ2-1 proteins, appears as DGGITQSPKYLFRKEGQNVTLSCEQNLNHDAMYWYRQDPGQGLRLIYYSQIVNDFQKGDIAEGYSVSREKKESFPLTVTSAQKNPTAFYLCASRYRLAGYEQFFGPGTRLTVL.